This entry lists 9 T cell receptor beta chains sequenced from one sample in a study of Graves' ophthalmopathy and Graves' hyperthyroidism. TCR beta CDR3 regions were amplified from RNA transcripts. The authors performed first-round RT-PCR with HTBI primers and then a second-round multiplex PCR. TCRdb itself ran the multiplex PCR reads through MiXCR, one entry per CDR3 protein. The table has 200,000 to 250,000 distinct CDR3 sequences, 20% to 25% seen once; the top ten hold roughly 40%. The sequenced material came from peripheral blood. The receptors stem from a woman aged 50 to 60 with Graves' ophthalmopathy.

As regards this clonotype: The junction differs from germline at one of its ends, possibly a read error. The chain links TRBV2 to TRBJ2-5; 7 bases are shared with TRBD1. Germline CDR1 reads SNHLY; CDR2 reads FYNNEI. This CDR3 is built from 12 residues. The CDR3 is CATPTGKETQYF. As DNA, the CDR3 is TGTGCTACCCCGACAGGGAAAGAGACTCAGTACTTC.

This clonotype has at least ten counts. The V call is TRBV29-1, the J call TRBJ1-1; no clear D gene. V was cut by 8 bases and J by 2 bases, with 12 bases left in between. Germline V lookup: CDR1 SQVTM, CDR2 ANQGSEA. CDR3 size: 12 residues. CDR3 region: CSYGPINTEAFF. The CDR3, as DNA: TGCAGCTACGGCCCCATCAACACTGAAGCTTTCTTT.

This clonotype has a count of ten or more. The rearrangement joins TRBV19 to TRBJ2-5, with TRBD2 identical over 7 bases. The CDR3 runs to 14 residues. Germline values: CDR1 LNHDA, CDR2 SQIVND (reference sequence). Germline trimming cut 1 base from V and 2 bases from J; bases unmatched to any gene: 1. The DNA of the CDR3 is TGTGCCAGTAGTATAGGAGCGGGACAAGAGACCCAGTACTTC. It yields the protein CASSIGAGQETQYF.

With regard to this clonotype: A read error may account for a junction end that differs from germline. The gene calls are TRBV28 and TRBJ2-7; maybe TRBD1 (6 bases). CDR1 is MDHEN and CDR2 is SYDVKM in the germline V gene. The CDR3 contains 14 residues. As DNA, the CDR3 is TGTGCCACCAGTGACAATGACAGGCACTACGAGCAGTACTTC. This codes for CATSDNDRHYEQYF.

In this sample, this clonotype turned up many times. The chain is built from TRBV7-2 and TRBJ2-7; a possible D gene is TRBD2 (5 bases). This CDR3 spans 14 amino acids. Trimming shortened V by 0 bases and J by 3 bases, and 9 bases separated the two germline ends. In germline, CDR1 is SGHTA, CDR2 FQGNSA. As DNA, the CDR3 is TGTGCCAGCAGCTTAGCGCGGGTTTTCTACGAGCAGTACTTC. Encoded protein: CASSLARVFYEQYF.

A word on this clonotype: One junction end disagrees with the germline gene, perhaps due to a read error. The chain is built from TRBV12-3 or TRBV12-4 and TRBJ2-7; 7 bases align to TRBD1. CDR3 length: 13 residues. CDR3 amino acids: CPMGQGESYEQYF. CDR3 DNA sequence: TGCCCCATGGGCCAGGGGGAATCCTACGAGCAGTACTTC.

This clonotype was counted at least ten times. The chain combines TRBV19 with TRBJ2-6, with 7 positions matching TRBD2. Germline CDR1 is LNHDA and CDR2 is SQIVND (reference sequence). There are 22 residues in the CDR3. The V gene end was trimmed by 1 base and the J gene end by 1 base; junction bases not matched to a gene: 19. CDR3 nucleotides: TGTGCCAGTAGTATAGGAGTGGGAGGGGAGTGGGCTTCAATATCTGGGGCCAACGTCCTGACTTTC. Translating gives CASSIGVGGEWASISGANVLTF.

The chain couples TRBV3-1 to TRBJ2-7; D is ambiguous. Deletions cut 3 bases from V and 0 bases from J, with 15 bases between. The CDR3 totals 16 residues. The germline gives CDR1 LGHDT, CDR2 YNNKEL (reference sequence). CDR3 DNA: TGTGCCAGCAGCCAGACGAGGAGCACTCTCTCCTACGAGCAGTACTTC. Protein product: CASSQTRSTLSYEQYF.

This clonotype was seen once. The chain has TRBV6-1 and TRBJ2-7; 7 bases map to TRBD2. The CDR3 covers 13 residues. CDR1 MNHNS and CDR2 SASEGT come from the germline V gene. J lost 0 bases, V lost 8 bases, and 4 bases had no gene match. The CDR3 reads CASQKRDSYEQYF. CDR3 DNA: TGTGCCAGCCAGAAGCGGGACTCCTACGAGCAGTACTTC.